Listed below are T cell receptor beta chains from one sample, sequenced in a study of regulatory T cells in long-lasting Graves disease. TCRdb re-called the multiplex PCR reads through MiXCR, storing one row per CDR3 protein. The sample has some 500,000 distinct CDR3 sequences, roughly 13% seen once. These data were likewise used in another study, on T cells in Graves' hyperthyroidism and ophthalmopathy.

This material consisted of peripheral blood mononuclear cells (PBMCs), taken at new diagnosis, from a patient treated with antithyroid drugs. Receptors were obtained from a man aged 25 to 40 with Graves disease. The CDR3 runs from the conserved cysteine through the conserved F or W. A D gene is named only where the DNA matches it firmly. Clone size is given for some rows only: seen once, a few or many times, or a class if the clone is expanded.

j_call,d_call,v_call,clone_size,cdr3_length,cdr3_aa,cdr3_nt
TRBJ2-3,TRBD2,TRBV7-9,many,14,CASPAGAVTDTQYF,TGTGCCAGCCCAGCGGGAGCCGTCACAGATACGCAGTATTTT
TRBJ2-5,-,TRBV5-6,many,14,CASSLVRGTETQYF,TGTGCCAGCAGCTTGGTCCGCGGGACAGAGACCCAGTACTTC
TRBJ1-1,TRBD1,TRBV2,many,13,CASMTGTDTEAFF,TGTGCCAGCATGACGGGGACAGACACTGAAGCTTTCTTT
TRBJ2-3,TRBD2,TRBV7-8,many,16,CASSPLAGGTTDTQYF,TGTGCCAGCAGCCCTCTAGCGGGAGGCACCACAGATACGCAGTATTTT
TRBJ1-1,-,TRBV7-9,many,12,CASSHGGGEAFF,TGTGCCAGCAGTCACGGGGGTGGTGAAGCTTTCTTT
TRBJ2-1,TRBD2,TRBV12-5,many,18,CASGLVLGGSGTGNEQFF,TGTGCTAGTGGTTTGGTACTGGGGGGGAGCGGGACGGGCAATGAGCAGTTCTTC
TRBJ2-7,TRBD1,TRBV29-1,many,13,CSAEGDRVYEQYF,TGCAGCGCAGAAGGGGACAGAGTTTACGAGCAGTACTTC
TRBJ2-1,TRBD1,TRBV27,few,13,CASGRQGRMEQFF,TGTGCCAGCGGAAGACAGGGGCGAATGGAGCAGTTCTTC
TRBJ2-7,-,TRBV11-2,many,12,CTSSPSVYEQYF,TGTACCAGCAGCCCGAGCGTCTACGAGCAGTACTTC
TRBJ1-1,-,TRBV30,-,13,CAWSLGVTAEAFF,TGTGCCTGGAGTCTGGGCGTAACCGCTGAAGCTTTCTTT
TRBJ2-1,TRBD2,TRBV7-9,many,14,CASSGTSGIIEQFF,TGTGCCAGCAGCGGGACTAGCGGGATTATTGAGCAGTTCTTC
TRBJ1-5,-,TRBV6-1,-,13,CASSETYNQPQHF,TGTGCCAGCAGTGAAACGTACAATCAGCCCCAGCATTTT
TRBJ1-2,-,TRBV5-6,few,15,CASSLDPMGHYGYTF,TGTGCCAGCAGCTTGGACCCCATGGGGCATTATGGCTACACCTTC
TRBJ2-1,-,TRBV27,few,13,CASSVAVWETQHF,TGTGCCAGCAGTGTGGCTGTCTGGGAGACCCAGCACTTC
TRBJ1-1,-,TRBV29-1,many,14,CSVVLGSRNTEAFF,TGCAGCGTTGTCCTAGGGTCGCGAAACACTGAAGCTTTCTTT
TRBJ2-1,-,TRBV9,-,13,CASSAAFSTEQFF,TGTGCCAGCAGCGCCGCCTTCTCCACTGAGCAGTTCTTC
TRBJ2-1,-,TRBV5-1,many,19,CASSLGRYLSRDWSDEQFF,TGCGCCAGCAGCTTGGGACGATACTTATCCCGGGACTGGAGTGATGAGCAGTTCTTC
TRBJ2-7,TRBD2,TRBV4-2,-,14,CASSQGGRFDEQYF,TGTGCCAGCAGCCAAGGCGGGAGATTCGACGAGCAGTACTTC
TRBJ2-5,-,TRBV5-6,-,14,CASSLVGQGGTQYF,TGTGCCAGCAGCTTGGTAGGCCAAGGGGGGACCCAGTACTTC
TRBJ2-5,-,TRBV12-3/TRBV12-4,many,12,CASSRLEGTQYF,TGTGCCAGCAGCAGGCTCGAGGGGACCCAGTACTTC
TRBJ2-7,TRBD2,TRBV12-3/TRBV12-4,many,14,CASSLGGRAGEQYF,TGTGCCAGCAGTTTAGGCGGGAGGGCCGGGGAGCAGTACTTC
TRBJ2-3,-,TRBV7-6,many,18,CASSLEAISGGGADTQYF,TGTGCCAGCAGCTTAGAGGCTATTAGCGGAGGGGGAGCAGATACGCAGTATTTT
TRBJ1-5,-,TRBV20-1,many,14,CSARTRDSSQPQHF,TGCAGTGCTAGGACCCGGGACTCTAGCCAGCCCCAGCATTTT
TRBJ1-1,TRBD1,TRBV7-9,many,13,CASSLGQGWGAFF,TGTGCCAGCAGCTTAGGACAGGGTTGGGGAGCTTTCTTT
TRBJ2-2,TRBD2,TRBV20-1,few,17,CSARGGSGTFDTGELFF,TGCAGTGCTAGAGGGGGTAGCGGGACCTTCGACACCGGGGAGCTGTTTTTT
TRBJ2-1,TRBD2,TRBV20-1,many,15,CSATRGLAQAGEQFF,TGCAGTGCTACCAGAGGACTAGCTCAGGCCGGGGAGCAGTTCTTC
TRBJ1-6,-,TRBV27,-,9,CASGLPLHF,TGTGCCAGCGGCCTACCCCTCCACTTT
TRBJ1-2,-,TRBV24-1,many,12,CATSDLNYGYTF,TGTGCCACCAGTGACCTGAACTATGGCTACACCTTC
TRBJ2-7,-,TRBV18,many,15,CASSPRGSSRYEQYF,TGTGCCAGCTCACCAAGGGGGAGCTCCCGTTACGAGCAGTACTTC
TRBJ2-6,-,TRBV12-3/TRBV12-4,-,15,CASSFETSGANVLTF,TGTGCCAGCAGTTTTGAAACCTCTGGGGCCAACGTCCTGACTTTC
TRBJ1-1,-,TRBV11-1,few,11,CASSLSVKAFF,TGTGCCAGCAGCTTATCAGTGAAAGCTTTCTTT
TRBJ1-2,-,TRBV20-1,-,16,CSAREERVEGRKGYTF,TGCAGTGCTAGAGAAGAGAGGGTGGAGGGGAGGAAAGGCTACACCTTC
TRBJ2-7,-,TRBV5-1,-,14,CASSLARGNHEQYF,TGCGCCAGCAGCTTGGCTCGGGGGAACCACGAGCAGTACTTC
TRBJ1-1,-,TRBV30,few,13,CAWTGAMNTEAFF,TGTGCCTGGACAGGAGCCATGAACACTGAAGCTTTCTTT
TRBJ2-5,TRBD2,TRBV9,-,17,CASSSYGTSESGETQYF,TGTGCCAGCAGCTCATATGGGACTAGCGAGAGTGGAGAGACCCAGTACTTC
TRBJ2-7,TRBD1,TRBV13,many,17,CASTVSSGGILSYEQYF,TGTGCCAGCACCGTAAGTTCAGGGGGCATTCTCTCCTACGAGCAGTACTTC
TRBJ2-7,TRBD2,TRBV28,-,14,CASVASGPTYEQYF,TGTGCCAGTGTCGCTAGCGGTCCTACCTACGAGCAGTACTTC
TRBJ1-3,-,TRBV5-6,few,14,CASSLAGRENTIYF,TGTGCCAGCAGCTTAGCGGGCAGGGAGAACACCATATATTTT
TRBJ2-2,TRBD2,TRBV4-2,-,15,CASSQVYGGGGELFF,TGTGCCAGCAGCCAAGTTTACGGGGGGGGCGGGGAGCTGTTTTTT
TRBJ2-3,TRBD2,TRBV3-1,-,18,CASSQDRGLAGFTDTQYF,TGTGCCAGCAGCCAAGATAGGGGACTAGCGGGGTTCACAGATACGCAGTATTTT
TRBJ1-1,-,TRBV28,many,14,CASASGEANTEAFF,TGTGCCAGCGCGTCGGGAGAGGCGAACACTGAAGCTTTCTTT
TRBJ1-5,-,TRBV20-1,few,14,CSALLGDSNQPQHF,TGCAGTGCTCTCCTGGGGGATAGCAATCAGCCCCAGCATTTT
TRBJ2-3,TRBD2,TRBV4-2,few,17,CASSPRGQRESRNTQYF,TGTGCCAGCAGCCCCCGCGGCCAGCGGGAGTCCAGAAATACGCAGTATTTT
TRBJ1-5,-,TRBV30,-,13,CAWARGGNQPQHF,TGTGCCTGGGCCCGAGGGGGCAATCAGCCCCAGCATTTT
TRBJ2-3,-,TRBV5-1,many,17,CASSPLSGKDGADTQYF,TGCGCCAGCAGCCCGCTTAGCGGAAAAGACGGCGCAGATACGCAGTATTTT
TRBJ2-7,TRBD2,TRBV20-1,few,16,CSARPILRGTSYEQYF,TGCAGTGCTAGACCCATCCTGCGGGGGACCTCCTACGAGCAGTACTTC
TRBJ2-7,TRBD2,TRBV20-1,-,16,CSARLAGSSSSYEQYF,TGCAGTGCTAGGCTAGCGGGCTCCTCAAGCTCCTACGAGCAGTACTTC
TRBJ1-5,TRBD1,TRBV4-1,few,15,CASSLLDRTNQPQHF,TGCGCCAGCAGCCTATTGGACAGGACCAATCAGCCCCAGCATTTT
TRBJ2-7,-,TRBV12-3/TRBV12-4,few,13,CASSQSGPYEQYF,TGTGCCAGCAGTCAAAGCGGACCTTACGAGCAGTACTTC
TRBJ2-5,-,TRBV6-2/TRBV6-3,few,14,CASSEGGSGETQYF,TGTGCCAGCAGTGAAGGGGGGAGCGGGGAGACCCAGTACTTC
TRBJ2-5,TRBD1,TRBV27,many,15,CASRKDRGFQETQYF,TGTGCCAGCAGGAAGGACAGGGGGTTTCAAGAGACCCAGTACTTC